This T cell receptor (beta chain) was sequenced for a study of cytomegalovirus exposure and HLA in healthy donors. V lost 3 bases and J lost 0; bases outside the gene matches: 7. CDR3 length: 15 residues. Germline V CDR1 and CDR2: GTSNPN, SVGIG (reference sequence). Study-wide results and limits: Roughly 170 TCR beta chains were listed as cytomegalovirus-associated. Most of the CMV-associated TCR beta chains (in a later analysis) appeared to be HLA-restricted. Highly shared variants forming one cluster were likely a sequencing artifact.

This clone was counted a few times. What it binds is unknown. Use of 60 Vbeta and 13 Jbeta primers characterized the PCR. This table comes from immunoSEQ multiplex PCR, and its TCRdb copy is limited to in-frame clones, with some not included. The table shows approximately 97,000 clones, with roughly two thirds occurring only once. This receptor was obtained from a man between 35 and 55 years old in good health and CMV-seronegative. V usage is TRBV30 and J usage is TRBJ2-7; 8 bases fit TRBD1. Sequenced material: PBMCs. The CDR3, as DNA: TGTGCCTGGAGGGTGACAGGGGCGGCCTCCTACGAGCAGTACTTC. Translating gives CAWRVTGAASYEQYF.